A single sample is the source of the 21 T cell receptor beta chains below, sequenced in a study of metastatic and nonmetastatic thyroid tumors. TCRdb ran MiXCR on the PCR reads. The table includes about 23,000 clones, over 25% detected once. Patients underwent thyroid surgery, and none had received any treatment before it. The sample was blood. These receptors all stem from a male donor with papillary thyroid cancer or a benign thyroid nodule (not recorded which). Some clones in this sample may be carry-over from other donors' samples.

This chain joins TRBV5-1 and TRBJ2-7; maybe TRBD1 (5 bases). Trimming pared 4 bases from V and 0 bases from J, leaving 23 bases between. This CDR3 is built from 18 residues. Germline lookup yields CDR1 SGHRS and CDR2 YFSETQ. This CDR3 reads CASSHNPRRQGNSYEQYF. CDR3 sequence (DNA): TGCGCCAGCAGCCACAACCCCCGCCGGCAGGGCAACTCCTACGAGCAGTACTTC.

The sample holds many counts of this clone. This clone may be a read error of a much larger clone one base away. Within the sample, other DNA sequences also encode this same CDR3. V is TRBV7-2 and J is TRBJ1-2, with 11 bases lining up with TRBD1. V dropped 4 bases and J dropped 8; count of bases not matched to a gene: 9. The CDR3 spans 15 residues. Looked up from germline, CDR1 is SGHTA and CDR2 is FQGNSA. The CDR3 region has the DNA TGTGCCAGCAGCTCAGGACAGGGGGCCCCGGGGGGCTACACCTTC. Amino acid sequence: CASSSGQGAPGGYTF.

V usage is TRBV20-1 and J usage is TRBJ2-2, with no clear D. The CDR3 runs to 11 residues. With 5 bases removed from V and 8 bases from J, the gap between germline ends came to 9 bases. CDR1 and CDR2 (germline): DFQATT, SNEGSKA (reference sequence). The CDR3 spells CSAYVAGELFF. For the CDR3, the DNA is TGCAGTGCTTATGTGGCGGGGGAGCTGTTTTTT.

With respect to this clone: The junction shows a germline mismatch at one end, possibly a read error. This chain connects TRBV4-1 to TRBJ2-1; 9 bases line up with TRBD2. Germline V gene sequence: CDR1 MGHRA, CDR2 YSYEKL. The CDR3 covers 17 residues. For the CDR3, the DNA is TGCGCCAGCAGCGGGCGGACTAGCGCGAGATCCTACAATGAGCAGGTCTTC. This encodes CASSGRTSARSYNEQVF.

This clone was picked up one time. This chain connects TRBV3-1 to TRBJ1-6, with a tentative D call TRBD1 (5 bases). Trimming stripped 1 base from V and 11 bases from J, with 15 bases between. This CDR3 comprises 15 residues. Germline values: CDR1 LGHDT, CDR2 YNNKEL (reference sequence). The CDR3 region is CASSQAGHLAPPLHF. The CDR3 DNA reads as TGTGCCAGCAGCCAAGCAGGGCATCTTGCTCCACCCCTCCACTTT. The entire variable domain, with the rest obtained from reference TRBV3-1 and TRBJ1-6, is as follows: DTAVSQTPKYLVTQMGNDKSIKCEQNLGHDTMYWYKQDSKKFLKIMFSYNNKELIINETVPNRFSPKSPDKAHLNLHINSLELGDSAVYFCASSQAGHLAPPLHFGNGTRLTVT.

The chain links TRBV6-2 or TRBV6-3 to TRBJ2-7; tentatively, D is TRBD2 (7 bases). The CDR3 covers 17 residues. Trimming left V 0 bases short and J 10 bases short, with 25 bases between. The germline gives CDR1 MNHEY, CDR2 SVGEGT. In DNA, the CDR3 is TGTGCCAGCAGTTACTCGAGGCGGGGGCGGGCCTACTATGATCAGTACTTC. Protein sequence: CASSYSRRGRAYYDQYF.

By share of the sample, this clone is medium-sized. The chain is built from TRBV19 and TRBJ1-2, with D unclear. The V end lost 5 bases, the J end lost 6 bases, and 19 bases lay between the germline ends. The CDR3 length is 15 residues. CDR1 LNHDA and CDR2 SQIVND come from the germline V gene (reference sequence). CDR3 residues: CASSDQGRRIDGYTF. In DNA form, the CDR3 reads TGTGCCAGTAGTGACCAAGGCAGGAGAATCGATGGCTACACCTTC. The entire variable domain, with the rest obtained from reference TRBV19 and TRBJ1-2, is as follows: DGGITQSPKYLFRKEGQNVTLSCEQNLNHDAMYWYRQDPGQGLRLIYYSQIVNDFQKGDIAEGYSVSREKKESFPLTVTSAQKNPTAFYLCASSDQGRRIDGYTFGSGTRLTVV.

On this clone: A read error may explain this, as a much larger clone is one base away. Other DNA variants within this sample encode the same CDR3. The chain employs TRBV4-1 and TRBJ2-2, with 9 bases matching TRBD2. V shed 1 base, J shed 6 bases, and the junction held 6 bases outside the gene matches. The CDR3 covers 16 residues. CDR1 MGHRA and CDR2 YSYEKL come from the germline V gene. CDR3 sequence: CASSQGAGGGAGELFF. DNA of the CDR3: TGCGCCAGCAGCCAAGGTGCGGGAGGGGGAGCCGGGGAGCTGTTTTTT.

This clone is categorized as medium-sized (0.01 to 0.1%). CDR3 DNA: TGTGCCAGCAGTTTGACAGGGGGCGAGGGAAACACCATATATTTT. Protein sequence: CASSLTGGEGNTIYF. The J gene is TRBJ1-3, the V gene TRBV6-1; 10 nucleotides agree with TRBD1. This CDR3 has 15 amino acids. Germline V gene lookup returns CDR1 MNHNS and CDR2 SASEGT. After removal of 5 bases from V and 4 bases from J, the junction contained 5 bases not matched to a gene.

Within the sample, this clone is medium-sized (0.01 to 0.1%). CDR3 sequence: CASRPTSGRHTQYF. The DNA of the CDR3 is TGTGCCAGCAGGCCTACTAGCGGGAGGCATACGCAGTATTTT. The gene calls are TRBV6-2 or TRBV6-3 and TRBJ2-3, with TRBD2 matching 12 bases. J lost 7 bases, V lost 6 bases, and 5 bases had no gene match. The germline gives CDR1 MNHEY, CDR2 SVGEGT. CDR3 length: 14 amino acids.

The chain employs TRBV11-1 and TRBJ2-7, with D perhaps TRBD2 (6 bases). Germline V gene lookup returns CDR1 SGHAT and CDR2 FQDESV (reference sequence). V was shortened by 1 base and J by 4 bases, with 20 bases between the two germline ends. This CDR3 region has 17 residues. CDR3 amino acids: CASSLGAAGPTLYEQYF. The CDR3 region has the DNA TGTGCCAGCAGCTTAGGGGCCGCGGGACCGACCCTTTACGAGCAGTACTTC. Using reference TRBV11-1 and TRBJ2-7 for the parts outside the CDR3, the full variable domain is EAEVAQSPRYKITEKSQAVAFWCDPISGHATLYWYRQILGQGPELLVQFQDESVVDDSQLPKDRFSAERLKGVDSTLKIQPAELGDSAMYLCASSLGAAGPTLYEQYFGPGTRLTVT.

In its sample, this clone ranks as medium-sized (0.01 to 0.1%). The rearrangement uses TRBV6-5 and TRBJ1-1; D is undetermined. V shed 0 bases and J shed 0 bases, with 8 bases lying between them. CDR1 MNHEY and CDR2 SVGAGI come from the germline V gene. The CDR3 consists of 15 residues. This chain's CDR3 is CASSYSRQMNTEAFF. As DNA, the CDR3 is TGTGCCAGCAGTTACTCCCGCCAGATGAACACTGAAGCTTTCTTT.

CDR3 amino acids: CASSLTSVSLISNEQFF. DNA of the CDR3: TGCGCCAGCAGCTTAACTAGCGTGAGTCTCATCTCCAATGAGCAGTTCTTC. V usage is TRBV5-1 and J usage is TRBJ2-1; 7 nucleotides line up with TRBD2. V shed 2 bases and J 6 bases; nucleotides not matched to a gene: 14. Germline CDR1 and CDR2: SGHRS and YFSETQ. The CDR3 runs 17 residues.

This clone came up a few times. One end of the junction varies from germline; a read error may be responsible. The genes are TRBV6-2 or TRBV6-3 and TRBJ2-7; 9 bases agree with TRBD1. This CDR3 spans 15 amino acids. Germline loops: CDR1 MNHEY, CDR2 SVGEGT. CDR3 residues: CASTGWDRAPYEEYF. The CDR3 DNA sequence: TGTGCCAGCACAGGCTGGGACAGGGCACCCTACGAGGAGTACTTC.

A single count supports this clone. This sequence joins TRBV5-1 and TRBJ1-2, with TRBD1 as a possible D gene (6 bases). The CDR3 is 13 amino acids. Between the trimmed V and J ends, which lost 2 bases and 8 bases, there was a span of 13 bases. Germline V lookup: CDR1 SGHRS, CDR2 YFSETQ. CDR3 protein: CASSLQGVEGYTF. The CDR3 coding sequence is TGCGCCAGCAGCTTACAGGGAGTGGAGGGCTACACCTTC.

The chain links TRBV11-2 to TRBJ2-7; TRBD1 aligns across 9 bases. This CDR3 contains 16 residues. With 2 bases clipped from V and 2 bases from J, the junction kept 7 bases outside the gene matches. The germline gives CDR1 SGHAT, CDR2 FQNNGV. CDR3 sequence: CASSLSPDRGTYEQYF. The CDR3 region has the DNA TGTGCCAGCAGCTTATCCCCGGACAGGGGCACCTACGAGCAGTACTTC.

The rearrangement joins TRBV28 to TRBJ2-1; 10 bases are shared with TRBD2. This CDR3 spans 13 amino acids. Germline assignment: CDR1 MDHEN and CDR2 SYDVKM. Germline trimming cut 6 bases from V and 9 bases from J; bases unmatched to any gene: 5. The CDR3 protein is CASSLAGVTEQFF. The CDR3, as DNA: TGTGCCAGCAGCCTAGCGGGAGTAACTGAGCAGTTCTTC.

This clone was detected ten times or more. This chain joins TRBV11-2 and TRBJ2-3; D is possibly TRBD1 (6 bases). This CDR3 has 18 amino acids. Germline CDR1 reads SGHAT; CDR2 reads FQNNGV. V shed 0 bases and J shed 2 bases, with 18 bases lying between them. CDR3 sequence (DNA): TGTGCCAGCAGCTTAGATCGAGGCGGGTGGGGGCTCACAGATACGCAGTATTTT. This gives the protein CASSLDRGGWGLTDTQYF.

Worth noting for this clone: Germline is not matched at one junction end, which may reflect a read error. The V and J genes are TRBV3-1 and TRBJ1-3; TRBD1 matches 7 bases. Germline-derived CDR1 and CDR2 are LGHDT and YNNKEL (reference sequence). The CDR3 length is 19 residues. The CDR3 DNA reads as TGTGCCAGCACCAGCTCCTGGGACAGACCCACGAGCTCTGGAACCACCTTATATTTT. Its translation is CASTSSWDRPTSSGTTLYF.

Many counts were recorded for this clone. The chain is built from TRBV7-2 and TRBJ1-2; TRBD1 matches at 8 bases. The trim removed 5 bases at V and 6 bases at J, leaving 11 bases unmatched. CDR1 and CDR2 from the germline V gene are SGHTA and FQGNSA. The CDR3 extends over 15 amino acids. This CDR3 reads CASSAPGTGGNGYTF. The CDR3 DNA reads as TGTGCCAGCAGCGCCCCTGGAACAGGGGGGAATGGCTACACCTTC.

This clone was found many times. The same CDR3 can be traced to other DNA sequences in this sample. The chain recombines TRBV5-1 with TRBJ2-1; no firm D call. Trimming removed 4 bases from V and 4 bases from J, with 12 bases in between. Germline loops: CDR1 SGHRS, CDR2 YFSETQ. This CDR3 has 14 amino acids. CDR3 sequence: CASSGSGEYNEQFF. The CDR3 DNA is TGCGCCAGCAGCGGATCGGGCGAATACAATGAGCAGTTCTTC.